The 5 T cell receptor beta chains below come from one sample, sequenced in a study of T cell responses to AZD1222 COVID-19 vaccine. Assay used: immunoSEQ multiplex PCR; TCRdb lists only in-frame clones, some missing. The repertoire holds around 150,000 clones, 85% to 95% seen once, with 1.3% in the top ten. The sample in question was peripheral blood, obtained on day 0 of AZD1222 vaccination. All receptors come from an adult in good health.

The chain joins TRBV4-1 to TRBJ1-4, with TRBD1 identical over 7 bases. CDR3 length: 15 amino acids. Per the germline V gene, CDR1 is MGHRA and CDR2 is YSYEKL. J lost 5 bases, V lost 5 bases, and 8 bases had no gene match. This chain's CDR3 is CASSDDRRGNEKLFF. The CDR3 DNA reads as TGCGCCAGCAGCGATGATCGCAGGGGGAATGAAAAACTGTTTTTT.

The CDR3 protein is CASSPRGTSGDSYNEQFF. The DNA for the CDR3 is TGTGCTAGTTCCCCCCGCGGGACTAGCGGGGACTCCTACAATGAGCAGTTCTTC. The rearrangement joins TRBV12-5 to TRBJ2-1; 13 bases map to TRBD2. V shed 8 bases, J shed 0 bases, and the junction held 10 bases outside the gene matches. The CDR3 is 18 amino acids. The germline CDR1 and CDR2 sequences are LGHNT and FRNRAP.

This clone was detected only once. The J gene is TRBJ1-1, the V gene TRBV27; possible D gene TRBD1, 5 bases. CDR1 is MNHEY and CDR2 is SMNVEV in the germline V gene (reference sequence). There are 15 residues in the CDR3. The ends were cut back, 3 bases at V and 2 bases at J, with 13 bases in the middle. The CDR3 protein is CASSLWGSENTEAFF. The CDR3 coding sequence is TGTGCCAGCAGTTTGTGGGGGTCAGAAAACACTGAAGCTTTCTTT.

The table lists this clone with a count of one. The chain carries TRBV9 and TRBJ1-2; unclear D gene. CDR1 is SGDLS and CDR2 is YYNGEE in the germline V gene. The CDR3 consists of 16 residues. V shed 1 base and J shed 2 bases, with 15 bases lying between them. The CDR3 nucleotides are TGTGCCAGCAGCGTAATGAGTGGTCCCCTGAACTATGGCTACACCTTC. Its protein product is CASSVMSGPLNYGYTF.

The V and J genes are TRBV30 and TRBJ1-5; 7 bases are a match to TRBD1. Germline-derived CDR1 and CDR2 are GTSNPN and SVGIG (reference sequence). The CDR3 is 14 residues long. V shed 2 bases, J shed 4 bases, and the junction held 5 bases outside the gene matches. CDR3: CAWSRDSGNQPQHF. CDR3 DNA: TGTGCCTGGAGTAGGGACAGCGGGAATCAGCCCCAGCATTTT.